This is a list of T cell receptor beta chains from one sample in a study of blood T cell repertoires in COVID-19. The assay was immunoSEQ multiplex PCR, and TCRdb's table has in-frame clones only and misses some. This sample yields 130,000 to 150,000 clones, of which 85% to 90% are seen a single time; under 12% belongs to the top ten. Material: peripheral blood. Every receptor here comes from a man aged 50 to 59 with active or convalescent COVID-19. CDR3s include the opening cysteine and the closing phenylalanine or tryptophan. The D gene is left open where the match is weak. Clone size is stated in some rows and not others, as once, few, many or a class when expanded.

j_call: TRBJ2-7; d_call: NA; clone_size: NA; v_call: TRBV28; cdr3_aa: CASSPLGLSSYEQYF; cdr3_nt: TGTGCCAGCAGTCCGCTTGGACTTAGCTCCTACGAGCAGTACTTC
j_call: TRBJ2-7; d_call: NA; clone_size: NA; v_call: TRBV6-5; cdr3_aa: CASILDYSYEQYF; cdr3_nt: TGTGCCAGCATACTGGACTACTCCTACGAGCAGTACTTC
j_call: TRBJ2-1; d_call: NA; clone_size: NA; v_call: TRBV20-1; cdr3_aa: CSAMLAEGGLF; cdr3_nt: TGCAGTGCAATGCTAGCGGAAGGGGGACTCTTC
j_call: TRBJ2-2; d_call: NA; clone_size: NA; v_call: TRBV5-1; cdr3_aa: CASSGQTTGELFF; cdr3_nt: TGCGCCAGCAGCGGACAGACCACCGGGGAGCTGTTTTTT
j_call: TRBJ1-2; d_call: TRBD1; clone_size: NA; v_call: TRBV2; cdr3_aa: CASSGDRGYGYTF; cdr3_nt: TGTGCCAGCAGTGGGGACAGGGGCTATGGCTACACCTTC
j_call: TRBJ2-5; d_call: NA; clone_size: NA; v_call: TRBV5-1; cdr3_aa: CASSPRGETQYF; cdr3_nt: TGCGCCAGCAGCCCGCGCGGAGAGACCCAGTACTTC
j_call: TRBJ2-2; d_call: TRBD1; clone_size: NA; v_call: TRBV19; cdr3_aa: CASSRRQGPNTGELFF; cdr3_nt: TGTGCCAGTAGTAGAAGACAGGGGCCTAACACCGGGGAGCTGTTTTTT
j_call: TRBJ2-7; d_call: NA; clone_size: NA; v_call: TRBV7-2; cdr3_aa: CASSLITSRSYEQYF; cdr3_nt: TGTGCCAGCAGCTTAATTACTAGCCGATCCTACGAGCAGTACTTC
j_call: TRBJ1-1; d_call: NA; clone_size: few; v_call: TRBV2; cdr3_aa: CASSGRHLNTEAFF; cdr3_nt: TGTGCCAGCAGCGGGAGACACCTGAACACTGAAGCTTTCTTT
j_call: TRBJ2-2; d_call: TRBD2; clone_size: NA; v_call: TRBV27; cdr3_aa: CASSSRPVYSGRSGELFF; cdr3_nt: TGTGCCAGCAGTTCCCGTCCTGTCTATAGCGGGAGGTCCGGGGAGCTGTTTTTT
j_call: TRBJ2-1; d_call: NA; clone_size: NA; v_call: TRBV20-1; cdr3_aa: CSGASINEQFF; cdr3_nt: TGCAGTGGGGCTAGCATCAATGAGCAGTTCTTC
j_call: TRBJ1-1; d_call: TRBD1; clone_size: few; v_call: TRBV5-1; cdr3_aa: CASNQGAEAEAFF; cdr3_nt: TGCGCCAGCAACCAGGGGGCCGAGGCTGAAGCTTTCTTT
j_call: TRBJ1-1; d_call: TRBD1; clone_size: NA; v_call: TRBV19; cdr3_aa: CASSIDRAGGWMNTEAFF; cdr3_nt: TGTGCCAGTAGTATAGATCGGGCAGGGGGATGGATGAACACTGAAGCTTTCTTT
j_call: TRBJ2-2; d_call: NA; clone_size: NA; v_call: TRBV5-5; cdr3_aa: CASSFRGWDGELFF; cdr3_nt: TGTGCCAGCAGCTTCAGGGGCTGGGACGGGGAGCTGTTTTTT
j_call: TRBJ2-7; d_call: NA; clone_size: NA; v_call: TRBV30; cdr3_aa: CAWSRGPGEQYF; cdr3_nt: TGTGCCTGGAGCCGAGGGCCGGGGGAGCAGTACTTC
j_call: TRBJ2-2; d_call: TRBD1; clone_size: NA; v_call: TRBV11-2; cdr3_aa: CASSYISGGTGELFF; cdr3_nt: TGTGCCAGCAGCTACATCTCAGGGGGCACCGGGGAGCTGTTTTTT
j_call: TRBJ2-6; d_call: NA; clone_size: NA; v_call: TRBV28; cdr3_aa: CASGDFSSGANVLTF; cdr3_nt: TGTGCCAGCGGGGACTTTAGCTCTGGGGCCAACGTCCTGACTTTC
j_call: TRBJ1-5; d_call: NA; clone_size: NA; v_call: TRBV6-2/TRBV6-3; cdr3_aa: CASSYGSNQPQHF; cdr3_nt: TGTGCCAGCAGTTACGGCAGCAATCAGCCCCAGCATTTT
j_call: TRBJ2-7; d_call: TRBD2; clone_size: medium-sized; v_call: TRBV2; cdr3_aa: CASSGTGLADYEQYF; cdr3_nt: TGTGCCAGCAGTGGAACGGGACTAGCGGATTACGAGCAGTACTTC
j_call: TRBJ1-6; d_call: NA; clone_size: NA; v_call: TRBV19; cdr3_aa: CASNLRTNSPLHF; cdr3_nt: TGTGCCAGTAACCTCAGGACAAATTCACCCCTCCACTTT
j_call: TRBJ1-5; d_call: TRBD1; clone_size: NA; v_call: TRBV19; cdr3_aa: CASKGGKGASNQPQHF; cdr3_nt: TGTGCCAGTAAAGGCGGGAAGGGGGCAAGCAATCAGCCCCAGCATTTT
j_call: TRBJ1-2; d_call: NA; clone_size: NA; v_call: TRBV3-1/TRBV3-2; cdr3_aa: CASSQDRGRGVGYTF; cdr3_nt: TGTGCCAGCAGCCAAGATAGGGGCAGGGGAGTAGGCTACACCTTC
j_call: TRBJ2-7; d_call: TRBD1; clone_size: NA; v_call: TRBV10-3; cdr3_aa: CAISDGTGISYEQYF; cdr3_nt: TGTGCCATCAGTGACGGGACAGGGATTAGCTACGAGCAGTACTTC
j_call: TRBJ2-2; d_call: NA; clone_size: NA; v_call: TRBV3-1/TRBV3-2; cdr3_aa: CASSQGTTSGELFF; cdr3_nt: TGTGCCAGCAGCCAAGGAACAACCAGCGGGGAGCTGTTTTTT
j_call: TRBJ1-4; d_call: NA; clone_size: NA; v_call: TRBV9; cdr3_aa: CASSVGVGQGIGEKLFF; cdr3_nt: TGTGCCAGCAGCGTAGGAGTAGGGCAGGGCATCGGTGAAAAACTGTTTTTT
j_call: TRBJ2-7; d_call: NA; clone_size: NA; v_call: TRBV27; cdr3_aa: CASSPSAGHLAYEQYF; cdr3_nt: TGTGCCAGCAGTCCGAGCGCAGGGCATCTCGCCTACGAGCAGTACTTC
j_call: TRBJ1-2; d_call: TRBD1; clone_size: NA; v_call: TRBV4-2; cdr3_aa: CASSQDFTGTAYGYTF; cdr3_nt: TGTGCCAGCAGCCAAGATTTTACTGGGACAGCCTATGGCTACACCTTC
j_call: TRBJ2-1; d_call: TRBD1; clone_size: NA; v_call: TRBV14; cdr3_aa: CASSARGGEGSYNEQFF; cdr3_nt: TGTGCCAGCAGCGCGAGAGGGGGCGAGGGGTCCTACAATGAGCAGTTCTTC
j_call: TRBJ2-3; d_call: NA; clone_size: NA; v_call: TRBV9; cdr3_aa: CASSVEGSRVTDTQYF; cdr3_nt: TGTGCCAGCAGCGTAGAAGGTAGCAGGGTCACAGATACGCAGTATTTT
j_call: TRBJ2-2; d_call: NA; clone_size: NA; v_call: TRBV4-1; cdr3_aa: CASSQGLWSGTGELFF; cdr3_nt: TGCGCCAGCAGCCAAGGTTTGTGGAGCGGGACCGGGGAGCTGTTTTTT
j_call: TRBJ2-3; d_call: TRBD2; clone_size: NA; v_call: TRBV5-1; cdr3_aa: CASSLILAGGTDTQYF; cdr3_nt: TGCGCCAGCAGCTTGATTCTAGCGGGAGGCACAGATACGCAGTATTTT
j_call: TRBJ1-3; d_call: TRBD1; clone_size: NA; v_call: TRBV28; cdr3_aa: CASSSSGQANTIYF; cdr3_nt: TGTGCCAGCAGTTCCTCCGGACAGGCAAACACCATATATTTT
j_call: TRBJ1-2; d_call: NA; clone_size: NA; v_call: TRBV4-1; cdr3_aa: CASSQGGPGPRYGYTF; cdr3_nt: TGCGCCAGCAGCCAGGGAGGGCCGGGACCCCGCTATGGCTACACCTTC
j_call: TRBJ2-3; d_call: NA; clone_size: NA; v_call: TRBV11-2; cdr3_aa: CASSPLRSYPTDTQYF; cdr3_nt: TGTGCCAGCAGCCCATTACGGAGCTACCCCACAGATACGCAGTATTTT
j_call: TRBJ2-2; d_call: NA; clone_size: NA; v_call: TRBV5-6; cdr3_aa: CASSFGRNTGELFF; cdr3_nt: TGTGCCAGCAGCTTTGGCAGGAACACCGGGGAGCTGTTTTTT
j_call: TRBJ2-7; d_call: TRBD1; clone_size: NA; v_call: TRBV4-1; cdr3_aa: CASSRPLRDRGHEQYF; cdr3_nt: TGCGCCAGCAGCCGCCCACTCCGGGACAGGGGCCACGAGCAGTACTTC
j_call: TRBJ2-5; d_call: NA; clone_size: NA; v_call: TRBV5-1; cdr3_aa: CASNNGQGETQYF; cdr3_nt: TGCGCCAGCAACAATGGGCAGGGGGAGACCCAGTACTTC
j_call: TRBJ2-1; d_call: TRBD2; clone_size: NA; v_call: TRBV27; cdr3_aa: CASSRLAGPTYNEQFF; cdr3_nt: TGTGCCAGCAGTAGACTAGCGGGACCTACCTACAATGAGCAGTTCTTC
j_call: TRBJ1-4; d_call: TRBD1; clone_size: NA; v_call: TRBV27; cdr3_aa: CASRTGYNEKLFF; cdr3_nt: TGTGCCAGTAGGACAGGGTATAATGAAAAACTGTTTTTT
j_call: TRBJ1-1; d_call: NA; clone_size: NA; v_call: TRBV28; cdr3_aa: CASIAPERRAFF; cdr3_nt: TGTGCCAGCATCGCTCCCGAGCGGCGGGCTTTCTTT
j_call: TRBJ1-2; d_call: TRBD1; clone_size: NA; v_call: TRBV5-4; cdr3_aa: CASSFPTGDYGYTF; cdr3_nt: TGTGCCAGCAGCTTCCCGACAGGGGACTATGGCTACACCTTC
j_call: TRBJ2-1; d_call: TRBD2; clone_size: NA; v_call: TRBV2; cdr3_aa: CASSDSASGNNEQFF; cdr3_nt: TGTGCCAGCAGTGATTCGGCTAGCGGGAACAATGAGCAGTTCTTC
j_call: TRBJ1-1; d_call: TRBD1; clone_size: once; v_call: TRBV5-1; cdr3_aa: CASSLVPTGMANTEAFF; cdr3_nt: TGCGCCAGCAGCTTGGTCCCGACAGGGATGGCGAACACTGAAGCTTTCTTT
j_call: TRBJ1-1; d_call: NA; clone_size: NA; v_call: TRBV5-1; cdr3_aa: CASSLRGDGYAEAFF; cdr3_nt: TGCGCCAGCAGCCTACGGGGTGACGGCTATGCTGAAGCTTTCTTT
j_call: TRBJ2-2; d_call: TRBD2; clone_size: NA; v_call: TRBV5-1; cdr3_aa: CASSTYPPTTSGRYGGELFF; cdr3_nt: TGCGCCAGCAGCACCTACCCCCCTACTACTAGCGGGAGATACGGCGGGGAGCTGTTTTTT
j_call: TRBJ2-3; d_call: NA; clone_size: NA; v_call: TRBV29-1; cdr3_aa: CSVVLDSSTDTQYF; cdr3_nt: TGCAGCGTTGTGCTAGACTCTAGCACAGATACGCAGTATTTT